The clone carrying this T cell receptor (beta chain) was seen a few times. The antigen remains unidentified. Germline CDR1 SGHTS, CDR2 YDEGEE. This CDR3 is built from 14 residues. V was pared by 4 bases and J by 2 bases, with 13 bases between. The sample is drawn from a study of cytomegalovirus exposure and HLA in healthy donors. Across the whole study: An earlier analysis found some 120 million unique TCR beta sequences from around 180 million T cells.

Notes on the study in general: It was reported that TCR beta sequences correctly inferred the HLA-A and HLA-B alleles for most subjects. Most observed TCR sequences were rare, whereas some public TCRs were detected in many donors.

The PCR had 60 Vbeta and 13 Jbeta primers. In the original analysis: In a later analysis, the count reached about 75 million unique TCR beta chains, with about 12 million shared. Data came from immunoSEQ multiplex PCR; TCRdb stores just in-frame clones and leaves some out. That table gives V, J and clone size, and the DNA gave D and trimming. Among about 120,000 clones listed, 60% to 85% were seen once. Material for sequencing was PBMCs. This chain connects TRBV5-8 to TRBJ2-7, with D perhaps matching TRBD1 (6 bases). The TCR originated in a woman aged 18-29 years in good health and CMV-seronegative. In DNA, the CDR3 is TGTGCCAGCAGCGAGGACGGACAGCCCTACGAGCAGTACTTC. Its protein is CASSEDGQPYEQYF.